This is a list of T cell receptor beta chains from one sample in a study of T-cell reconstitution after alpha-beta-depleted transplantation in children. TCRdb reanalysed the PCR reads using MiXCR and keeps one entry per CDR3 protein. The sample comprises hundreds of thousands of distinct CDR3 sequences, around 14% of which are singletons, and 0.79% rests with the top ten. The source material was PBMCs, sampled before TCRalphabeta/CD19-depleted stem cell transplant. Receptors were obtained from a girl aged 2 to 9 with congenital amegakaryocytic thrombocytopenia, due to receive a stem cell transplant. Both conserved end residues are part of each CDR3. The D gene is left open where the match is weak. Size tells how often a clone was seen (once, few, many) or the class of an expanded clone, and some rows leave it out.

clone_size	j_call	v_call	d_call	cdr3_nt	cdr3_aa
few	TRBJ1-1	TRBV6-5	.	TGTGCCAGCAGTTACTCAGACATGAACACTGAAGCTTTCTTT	CASSYSDMNTEAFF
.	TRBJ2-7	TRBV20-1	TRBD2	TGCAGTGCAACCGGGACTAGCGGGGCCATCTCCTACGAGCAGTACTTC	CSATGTSGAISYEQYF
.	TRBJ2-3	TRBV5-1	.	TGCGCCAGCAGCTTCTGGACACGGATCGGGAGCACAGATACGCAGTATTTT	CASSFWTRIGSTDTQYF
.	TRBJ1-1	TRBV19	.	TGTGCCAGTAGTCTCCGACTCCGATATGATCTAGGGACTGAAGCTTTCTTT	CASSLRLRYDLGTEAFF
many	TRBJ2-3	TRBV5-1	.	TGCGCCAGCAGCTTGGCCTCCGGGATAGGAGATACGCAGTATTTT	CASSLASGIGDTQYF
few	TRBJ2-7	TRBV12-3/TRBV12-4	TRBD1	TGTGCCAGCAGACCTCCAGGGGGCTACGAGCAGTACTTC	CASRPPGGYEQYF
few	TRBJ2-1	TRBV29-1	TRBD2	TGCAGCGTTGGTAGCGGGAGCTCCTACAATGAGCAGTTCTTC	CSVGSGSSYNEQFF
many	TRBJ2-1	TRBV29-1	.	TGCAGCGTACCCGAGGGCAATGAGCAGTTCTTC	CSVPEGNEQFF
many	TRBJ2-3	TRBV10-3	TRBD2	TGTGCCATCAGTGGGACTAGCGGGGGCACAGATACGCAGTATTTT	CAISGTSGGTDTQYF
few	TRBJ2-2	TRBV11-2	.	TGTGCCAGCAGCCCTCCCGGGGTAGCCCGGACCGGGGAGCTGTTTTTT	CASSPPGVARTGELFF
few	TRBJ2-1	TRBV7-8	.	TGTGCCAGCAGCTCTGACTATGAGGCGTTCTTC	CASSSDYEAFF
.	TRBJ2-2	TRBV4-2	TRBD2	TGTGCCAGCAGGCGGGGGGTCACCCTAGCGGGGATGACGAACACCGGGGAGCTGTTTTTT	CASRRGVTLAGMTNTGELFF
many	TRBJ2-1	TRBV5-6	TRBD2	TGTGCCAGCAGCTTGGGAGGGCTAGCGGGAGGGAATGAGCAGTTCTTC	CASSLGGLAGGNEQFF
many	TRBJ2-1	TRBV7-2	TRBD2	TGTGCCAGCAGCTTGACTAGCAGAGACAATGAGCAGTTCTTC	CASSLTSRDNEQFF
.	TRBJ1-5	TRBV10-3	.	TGTGCCATCAACTTCAATCAGCCCCAGCATTTT	CAINFNQPQHF
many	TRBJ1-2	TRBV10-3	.	TGTGCCATCAGTGAGTCAAAGGGAACCAACTATGGCTACACCTTC	CAISESKGTNYGYTF
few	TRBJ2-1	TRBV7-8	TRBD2	TGTGCCAGCAGCTCACTAGCGGGCCTTTACAATGAGCAGTTCTTC	CASSSLAGLYNEQFF
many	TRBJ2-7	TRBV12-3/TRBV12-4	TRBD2	TGTGCCAGCAGTCAGACTAGCGGGAGGGCGGGGTACGAGCAGTACTTC	CASSQTSGRAGYEQYF
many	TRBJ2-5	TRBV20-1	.	TGCAGTGCTAGAAGGGAGTCGGCGGAGACCCAGTACTTC	CSARRESAETQYF
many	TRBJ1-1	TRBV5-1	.	TGCGCCAGCAGCTTCACAGTTGGGAACACTGAAGCTTTCTTT	CASSFTVGNTEAFF
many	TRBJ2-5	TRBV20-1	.	TGCAGTGCTAGCTATGCGCGCCAAGAGACCCAGTACTTC	CSASYARQETQYF
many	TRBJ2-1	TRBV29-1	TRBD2	TGCAGCGCGAGGGAGGGAATAAATGAGCAGTTCTTC	CSAREGINEQFF
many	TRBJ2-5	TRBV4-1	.	TGCGCCAGCAGCCAAGACCCCAGCGAAGAGACCCAGTACTTC	CASSQDPSEETQYF
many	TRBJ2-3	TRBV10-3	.	TGTGCCATCGGTCGGGATACGCAGTATTTT	CAIGRDTQYF
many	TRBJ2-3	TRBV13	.	TGTGCCAGCAGCTCAGAAAGCACAGATACGCAGTATTTT	CASSSESTDTQYF
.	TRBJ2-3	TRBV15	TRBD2	TGTGCCACCAGCTTTAGGACTAGCGGCACAGATACGCAGTATTTT	CATSFRTSGTDTQYF
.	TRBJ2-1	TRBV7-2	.	TGTGCCAGCAGCCAAATTCCGGGTACGGGGGGCGGGAGTTCTCTTGATGAGCAGTTCTTC	CASSQIPGTGGGSSLDEQFF
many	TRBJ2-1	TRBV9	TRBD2	TGTGCCAGCAGCTTCACTAGCGGGACCCACAATGAGCAGTTCTTC	CASSFTSGTHNEQFF
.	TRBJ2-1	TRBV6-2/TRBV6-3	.	TGTGCCAGCCAACACCGGAGGGAGTCGAGTGAGCAGTTCTTC	CASQHRRESSEQFF
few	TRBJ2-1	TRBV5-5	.	TGTGCCAGCAGCTTTCCGGGTGGGGATGAGCAGTTCTTC	CASSFPGGDEQFF
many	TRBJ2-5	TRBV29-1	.	TGCAGCGTTGAAGATCTTCAGGGATGGGAGACCCAGTACTTC	CSVEDLQGWETQYF
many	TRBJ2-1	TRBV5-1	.	TGCGCCAGCAGCTTGGATGCGGTTGACAATGAGCAGTTCTTC	CASSLDAVDNEQFF
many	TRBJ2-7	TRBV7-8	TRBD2	TGTGCCAGCAGCTTAAGTTGGCGGGAGTCCTACGAGCAGTACTTC	CASSLSWRESYEQYF
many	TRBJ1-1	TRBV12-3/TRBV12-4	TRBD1	TGTGCCAGCAGTTTAAGTATTGGACAGGGAAACACTGAAGCTTTCTTT	CASSLSIGQGNTEAFF
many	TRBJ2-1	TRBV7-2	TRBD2	TGTGCCAGCAGCTTAGGGACTAGCGGGAGGTACTACAATGAGCAGTTCTTC	CASSLGTSGRYYNEQFF
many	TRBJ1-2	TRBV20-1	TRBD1	TGCAGTGCTAGCCTCGCGGACAGGGATCATGGCTACACCTTC	CSASLADRDHGYTF
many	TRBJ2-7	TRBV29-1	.	TGCAGCGTTCACGGACAGAGGACCTACGAGCAGTACTTC	CSVHGQRTYEQYF
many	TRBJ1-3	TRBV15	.	TGTGCCACCAGCAGAGAAGGAGGAAACACCATATATTTT	CATSREGGNTIYF
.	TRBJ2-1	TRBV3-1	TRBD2	TGTGCCAGCAGCCAAGTCTTCTCTAGCGGGGCATCCTACAATGAGCAGTTCTTC	CASSQVFSSGASYNEQFF
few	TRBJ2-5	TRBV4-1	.	TGCGCCAGCAGCCAAGAGGCGTTGGAGGAGACCCAGTACTTC	CASSQEALEETQYF
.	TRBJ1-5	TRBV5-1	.	TGCGCCAGCAGCCAAGGGCAGGGTGGCAATCAGCCCCAGCATTTT	CASSQGQGGNQPQHF
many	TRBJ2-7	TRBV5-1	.	TGCGCCAGCAGCAGCATGGGAACCTACGAGCAGTACTTC	CASSSMGTYEQYF
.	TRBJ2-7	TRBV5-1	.	TGCGCCAGCAGCTTGTCTCTCCTGGGGTCCTCTCAGTACGAGCAGTACTTC	CASSLSLLGSSQYEQYF
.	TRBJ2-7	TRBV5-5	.	TGTGCCAGCAGCCTCGCGAGCATTCCCTCCTACGAGCAGTACTTC	CASSLASIPSYEQYF
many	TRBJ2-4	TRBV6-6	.	TGTGCTGGGCTCAGGGCAGGAGTTAACATTCAGTACTTC	CAGLRAGVNIQYF
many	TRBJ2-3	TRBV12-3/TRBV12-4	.	TGTGCCAGCAGTTTACGTTCCCTCACAGATACGCAGTATTTT	CASSLRSLTDTQYF
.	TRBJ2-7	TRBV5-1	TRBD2	TGCGCCAGCAACCGGGGGTTAGCGGGCGGACTCCTTGGTTCCGAGCAGTACTTC	CASNRGLAGGLLGSEQYF
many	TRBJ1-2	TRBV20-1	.	TGCAGTGCTAGCGTCTCGGGTTCCGGGGGCTTCTATGGCTACACCTTC	CSASVSGSGGFYGYTF
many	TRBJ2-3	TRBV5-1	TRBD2	TGCGCCAGCAGGAAAGGGACTAGCGGGAGCACAGATACGCAGTATTTT	CASRKGTSGSTDTQYF
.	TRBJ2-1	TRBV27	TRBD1	TGTGCCAGCAGTTTAGAACAGGGGATCGTCGGTGAGCAGTTCTTC	CASSLEQGIVGEQFF
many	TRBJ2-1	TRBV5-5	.	TGTGCCAGCAGCTTACCGGGACTGGACTACAATGAGCAGTTCTTC	CASSLPGLDYNEQFF
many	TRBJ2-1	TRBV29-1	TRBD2	TGCAGCGTTGAAGGTAGACTAGCTGACAATGAGCAGTTCTTC	CSVEGRLADNEQFF
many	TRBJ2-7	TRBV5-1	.	TGCGCCAGCAGCTTTCGTACTGACGAGCAGTACTTC	CASSFRTDEQYF
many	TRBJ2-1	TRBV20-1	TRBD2	TGCAGTGCTAGAGATACCACTAGCGGGAGTAATGGGGTATACAATGAGCAGTTCTTC	CSARDTTSGSNGVYNEQFF
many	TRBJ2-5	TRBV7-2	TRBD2	TGTGCCAGCAGCTTAGGGGGACTAGCGGGAGTCAGGGAGACCCAGTACTTC	CASSLGGLAGVRETQYF
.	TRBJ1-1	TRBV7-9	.	TGTGCCAGCAGCCGCTCCCAGAACACTGAAGCTTTCTTT	CASSRSQNTEAFF
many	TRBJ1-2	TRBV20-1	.	TGCAGTGCCATTGGTAACGGGACAAAAGTCAAATGGGGCGGCTACACCTTC	CSAIGNGTKVKWGGYTF
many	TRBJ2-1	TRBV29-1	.	TGCAGCGTTGAAGAATCTGTCGGTGGCAGCTCCTACAATGAGCAGTTCTTC	CSVEESVGGSSYNEQFF
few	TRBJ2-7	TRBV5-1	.	TGCGCCAGCAGCTTGGGTCCTACCGAAGAGCAGTACTTC	CASSLGPTEEQYF